This passage covers 9 T cell receptor beta chains from one sample sequenced in a study of T cell changes during pregnancy in multiple sclerosis. Here immunoSEQ multiplex PCR was the method, and the copy in TCRdb shows in-frame clones only, minus some. This sample has some 69,000 clones, with roughly nine tenths found just once. This specimen was peripheral blood, taken in the second trimester of pregnancy. These TCRs come from a female donor in good health, enrolled as a control in a pregnancy study.

The chain couples TRBV4-2 to TRBJ2-1, with TRBD2 identical over 10 bases. This CDR3 comprises 16 residues. In germline, CDR1 is LGHNA, CDR2 YNFKEQ. V lost 0 bases to trimming and J lost 6 bases; unmatched junction nucleotides: 5. In DNA, the CDR3 is TGTGCCAGCAGCCAAGAAACGCTAGCGGGGGTCAATGAGCAGTTCTTC. Translating it yields CASSQETLAGVNEQFF.

The rearrangement uses TRBV4-3 and TRBJ1-2; 12 nucleotides agree with TRBD1. The CDR3 covers 17 residues. Germline trimming cut 0 bases from V and 5 bases from J; bases unmatched to any gene: 7. Germline-derived CDR1 and CDR2 are LGHNA and YSLEER. The CDR3 protein is CASSQDAWDRGPYGYTF. CDR3 nucleotides: TGCGCCAGCAGCCAAGACGCATGGGACAGGGGGCCTTATGGCTACACCTTC.

This chain connects TRBV19 to TRBJ2-1, with D possibly matching TRBD1 (5 bases). The CDR3 has 13 amino acids. V lost 2 bases and J lost 3, with 5 bases in between. CDR1 and CDR2 from the germline V gene are LNHDA and SQIVND (reference sequence). In DNA, the CDR3 is TGTGCCAGTAGTATAACAGGCTACAATGAGCAGTTCTTC. Translated: CASSITGYNEQFF.

The rearrangement uses TRBV7-2 and TRBJ1-1; 9 bases align to TRBD1. CDR1 is SGHTA, CDR2 FQGNSA, per germline. The ends lost 0 bases at V and 4 bases at J; junction bases unmatched: 3. The CDR3 extends over 15 amino acids. This CDR3 reads CASSLAQTGGTEAFF. The DNA of the CDR3 is TGTGCCAGCAGCTTAGCACAGACAGGGGGCACTGAAGCTTTCTTT.

The chain couples TRBV5-4 to TRBJ2-7; 8 bases map to TRBD2. The CDR3 is 15 amino acids. Germline CDR1 reads SGHNT; CDR2 reads YYREEE (reference sequence). V was pared by 0 bases and J by 2 bases, with 4 bases of the junction left unmatched. The CDR3 sequence: CASSLVSGGAYEQYF. The CDR3 DNA reads TGTGCCAGCAGCTTGGTGTCGGGGGGGGCCTACGAGCAGTACTTC. The entire variable domain, with the rest obtained from reference TRBV5-4 and TRBJ2-7, is as follows: ETGVTQSPTHLIKTRGQQVTLRCSSQSGHNTVSWYQQALGQGPQFIFQYYREEENGRGNFPPRFSGLQFPNYSSELNVNALELDDSALYLCASSLVSGGAYEQYFGPGTRLTVT.

This sequence joins TRBV30 and TRBJ2-7; 8 bases map to TRBD1. CDR3 length: 15 residues. Per the germline V gene, CDR1 is GTSNPN and CDR2 is SVGIG (reference sequence). J gave up 1 base and V 1 base, and 6 bases lay outside the gene matches. Here the CDR3 reads CAWSAAGTGSYEQYF. DNA for the CDR3: TGTGCCTGGAGTGCAGCCGGGACAGGATCCTACGAGCAGTACTTC. Variable domain in full (rest from reference TRBV30 and TRBJ2-7): SQTIHQWPATLVQPVGSPLSLECTVEGTSNPNLYWYRQAAGRGLQLLFYSVGIGQISSEVPQNLSASRPQDRQFILSSKKLLLSDSGFYLCAWSAAGTGSYEQYFGPGTRLTVT.

The chain joins TRBV6-5 to TRBJ2-7; D is unclear. This CDR3 comprises 12 residues. Germline-derived CDR1 and CDR2 are MNHEY and SVGAGI. V lost 4 bases to trimming and J lost 3 bases, with 7 bases between them. As DNA, the CDR3 is TGTGCCAGCAGTTCTCGGGTCTACGAGCAGTACTTC. The encoded protein is CASSSRVYEQYF.

This chain links TRBV5-1 with TRBJ1-4, with TRBD1 identical over 7 bases. CDR1 and CDR2 (germline): SGHRS, YFSETQ. The V and J ends lost 0 bases and 5 bases, in that order; junction bases with no gene match: 4. This CDR3 has 15 amino acids. The DNA of the CDR3 is TGCGCCAGCAGCTTGGGGGACAGAGACAATGAAAAACTGTTTTTT. Protein: CASSLGDRDNEKLFF. Full variable domain (missing parts from reference TRBV5-1 and TRBJ1-4): KAGVTQTPRYLIKTRGQQVTLSCSPISGHRSVSWYQQTPGQGLQFLFEYFSETQRNKGNFPGRFSGRQFSNSRSEMNVSTLELGDSALYLCASSLGDRDNEKLFFGSGTQLSVL.

This clone appeared a single time. The chain links TRBV6-1 to TRBJ1-3; D ambiguous. V lost 2 bases and J 4 bases, leaving 15 bases between the germline ends. Germline V gives CDR1 MNHNS, CDR2 SASEGT. The CDR3 is made up of 16 amino acids. The CDR3 loop reads CASSEPAGGSGNTIYF. The CDR3, as DNA: TGTGCCAGCAGTGAACCCGCGGGAGGGTCCGGAAACACCATATATTTT.